The 26 T cell receptor beta chains given below trace back to one sample, sequenced in a study of T cell changes during pregnancy in multiple sclerosis. Clones were read by immunoSEQ multiplex PCR, and TCRdb kept only the in-frame ones, dropping some. The sample contains around 62,000 clones, roughly nine tenths of which appear only once. The material sequenced was peripheral blood, taken in the first trimester of pregnancy. The source of these receptors is a female donor with multiple sclerosis, enrolled in a pregnancy study.

In regard to this clone: Germline and junction disagree at one end, which may indicate a read error. The chain combines TRBV4-2 with TRBJ2-1; no clear D. The CDR3 covers 14 residues. In germline, CDR1 is LGHNA, CDR2 YNFKEQ. The CDR3 DNA reads TGTGCCAGCAGCCAAGATCTCATATACAATGAGCGGTTCTTC. It yields the protein CASSQDLIYNERFF.

J is TRBJ2-4 and V is TRBV25-1; 10 positions match TRBD1. CDR1 MGHDK and CDR2 SYGVNS come from the germline V gene. CDR3 length: 14 residues. Trimming removed 2 bases from V and 5 bases from J; junction bases left unmatched: 0. CDR3 sequence (DNA): TGTGCCAGCAGTGAAGGACAGGGGGAAAACATTCAGTACTTC. This encodes CASSEGQGENIQYF.

This clone appeared once. The chain uses TRBV27 and TRBJ1-1; tentative D call: TRBD1 (6 bases). This CDR3 has 13 residues. Trimming took 3 bases from V and 5 from J, leaving 10 bases between them. Per germline, CDR1 MNHEY and CDR2 SMNVEV (reference sequence). The CDR3 sequence is CASSLGAETEAFF. The DNA of the CDR3 is TGTGCCAGCAGTTTGGGGGCCGAGACTGAAGCTTTCTTT.

The chain couples TRBV19 to TRBJ2-7; tentatively, D is TRBD1 (6 bases). Germline-derived CDR1 and CDR2 are LNHDA and SQIVND (reference sequence). The V gene lost 3 bases and the J gene lost 5 bases, with 11 bases spanning the gap. This CDR3 contains 13 residues. CDR3 region: CASSIIGGNEQYF. The CDR3 nucleotides are TGTGCCAGTAGTATCATAGGGGGAAACGAGCAGTACTTC. The full variable domain, with the rest looked up from reference TRBV19 and TRBJ2-7, is DGGITQSPKYLFRKEGQNVTLSCEQNLNHDAMYWYRQDPGQGLRLIYYSQIVNDFQKGDIAEGYSVSREKKESFPLTVTSAQKNPTAFYLCASSIIGGNEQYFGPGTRLTVT.

V and J are TRBV2 and TRBJ1-4, with a weak D call TRBD1 (5 bases). V was cut by 4 bases and J by 6 bases, with 9 bases left in between. The CDR3 consists of 13 residues. Germline values: CDR1 SNHLY, CDR2 FYNNEI. This CDR3 reads CASSVPRDEKLFF. The CDR3 coding sequence is TGTGCCAGCAGTGTTCCCAGGGATGAAAAACTGTTTTTT. The variable domain in full, with the rest retrieved from reference TRBV2 and TRBJ1-4, is EPEVTQTPSHQVTQMGQEVILRCVPISNHLYFYWYRQILGQKVEFLVSFYNNEISEKSEIFDDQFSVERPDGSNFTLKIRSTKLEDSAMYFCASSVPRDEKLFFGSGTQLSVL.

The CDR3 sequence is CASRYSANYGYTF. As DNA, the CDR3 is TGTGCCAGCAGATATTCTGCTAACTATGGCTACACCTTC. The chain is built from TRBV27 and TRBJ1-2, with D uncertain. The CDR3 has 13 amino acids. The V end lost 6 bases, the J end lost 0 bases, and 8 bases lay between the germline ends. The germline CDR1 and CDR2 sequences are MNHEY and SMNVEV (reference sequence).

V gene TRBV9 combines with J gene TRBJ1-1, with D unclear. CDR1 is SGDLS and CDR2 is YYNGEE in the germline V gene. The CDR3 is 12 amino acids. Trimming cost V 3 bases and J 0 bases, with 3 bases left between them. The CDR3 region has the DNA TGTGCCAGCAGCGCAATGAACACTGAAGCTTTCTTT. Amino acids: CASSAMNTEAFF.

V usage is TRBV30 and J usage is TRBJ1-2; D not certain. With 1 base removed from V and 8 bases from J, the gap between germline ends came to 14 bases. This CDR3 is 13 amino acids long. Germline V gives CDR1 GTSNPN, CDR2 SVGIG (reference sequence). CDR3 sequence (DNA): TGTGCCTGGAGTGAAGGTGGATGGAGGGGCTACACCTTC. It encodes CAWSEGGWRGYTF.

The rearrangement links TRBV18 to TRBJ2-7, with 11 bases aligning to TRBD1. The CDR3 is made up of 17 amino acids. Germline CDR1 reads KGHSH; CDR2 reads LQKENI. V was pared by 1 base and J by 1 base, with 6 bases of the junction left unmatched. The DNA for the CDR3 is TGTGCCAGCTCACCACGGGAGCGGGACAGGGGGTCCTACGAGCAGTACTTC. Translation gives CASSPRERDRGSYEQYF.

This chain links TRBV10-3 with TRBJ1-2; D may be TRBD1 (6 bases). This CDR3 comprises 16 residues. Trimming took 6 bases from V and 0 from J, leaving 17 bases between them. Germline V lookup: CDR1 ENHRY, CDR2 SYGVKD. The CDR3 nucleotides read TGTGCCATCAGCCCATCTGGACAGATAGCTAACTATGGCTACACCTTC. This encodes CAISPSGQIANYGYTF.

This rearrangement joins TRBV12-5 to TRBJ1-5; TRBD1 matches at 9 bases. The CDR3 runs to 19 residues. Germline loops: CDR1 LGHNT, CDR2 FRNRAP. Trimming cost V 7 bases and J 1 base; bases outside gene matches: 17. CDR3 loop: CASALSLTGGSWSNQPQHF. For the CDR3, the DNA is TGTGCTAGTGCCCTTTCGTTAACAGGGGGCTCGTGGAGCAATCAGCCCCAGCATTTT.

The rearrangement uses TRBV5-1 and TRBJ2-7, with 7 bases aligning to TRBD2. The V gene end was trimmed by 3 bases and the J gene end by 6 bases; junction bases not matched to a gene: 9. The CDR3 consists of 14 residues. Germline V gene sequence: CDR1 SGHRS, CDR2 YFSETQ. The CDR3 nucleotides are TGCGCCAGCAGCTCCCCCCCAGGGAGGGGCGAGCAGTACTTC. Translated, it gives CASSSPPGRGEQYF. The complete variable domain, with remaining parts taken from reference TRBV5-1 and TRBJ2-7, reads KAGVTQTPRYLIKTRGQQVTLSCSPISGHRSVSWYQQTPGQGLQFLFEYFSETQRNKGNFPGRFSGRQFSNSRSEMNVSTLELGDSALYLCASSSPPGRGEQYFGPGTRLTVT.

This chain connects TRBV30 to TRBJ2-7; 11 bases match TRBD2. J lost 6 bases, V lost 1 base, and 5 bases had no gene match. There are 14 residues in the CDR3. CDR1 and CDR2 from the germline V gene are GTSNPN and SVGIG (reference sequence). The CDR3 reads CAWSGSLAGGEQYF. CDR3 nucleotide sequence: TGTGCCTGGAGTGGATCTCTAGCGGGGGGCGAGCAGTACTTC. Full variable domain (missing parts from reference TRBV30 and TRBJ2-7): SQTIHQWPATLVQPVGSPLSLECTVEGTSNPNLYWYRQAAGRGLQLLFYSVGIGQISSEVPQNLSASRPQDRQFILSSKKLLLSDSGFYLCAWSGSLAGGEQYFGPGTRLTVT.

J is TRBJ1-1 and V is TRBV7-9, with D perhaps matching TRBD1 (6 bases). This CDR3 is built from 14 residues. In germline, CDR1 is SEHNR, CDR2 FQNEAQ (reference sequence). Trimming took 5 bases from V and 1 from J, leaving 11 bases between them. The chain's CDR3 is CASSPGTQNTEAFF. For the CDR3, the DNA is TGTGCCAGCAGCCCAGGGACACAGAACACTGAAGCTTTCTTT.

This chain links TRBV19 with TRBJ1-5; D gene unclear. The CDR3 consists of 15 residues. CDR1 is LNHDA, CDR2 SQIVND, per germline (reference sequence). Trimming took off 2 bases at V and 1 base at J, with 9 bases between the two ends. The CDR3: CASSISGDSNQPQHF. The CDR3 nucleotides read TGTGCCAGTAGTATATCGGGAGACAGCAATCAGCCCCAGCATTTT.

The chain employs TRBV7-9 and TRBJ1-2, with 7 nucleotides matching TRBD1. With V trimmed by 6 bases and J by 4 bases, 11 bases remained unmatched. Germline CDR1 and CDR2: SEHNR and FQNEAQ (reference sequence). This CDR3 is 15 amino acids long. Here the CDR3 DNA reads TGTGCCAGCAGTTTCCCCGAGACAGGGTCCTATGGCTACACCTTC. It translates to CASSFPETGSYGYTF. The full variable domain, in which reference TRBV7-9 and TRBJ1-2 provide the parts outside the CDR3, is DTGVSQNPRHKITKRGQNVTFRCDPISEHNRLYWYRQTLGQGPEFLTYFQNEAQLEKSRLLSDRFSAERPKGSFSTLEIQRTEQGDSAMYLCASSFPETGSYGYTFGSGTRLTVV.

This rearrangement joins TRBV2 to TRBJ1-1, with D possibly matching TRBD1 (6 bases). Germline V gene data show CDR1 as SNHLY and CDR2 as FYNNEI. V lost 8 bases and J lost 1, with 17 bases in between. The CDR3 is 15 amino acids. The CDR3 DNA is TGTGCCAGCCTCTTTTGGGGGCGCGGGAACACTGAAGCTTTCTTT. This gives the protein CASLFWGRGNTEAFF. The full variable domain, completed using reference TRBV2 and TRBJ1-1, is EPEVTQTPSHQVTQMGQEVILRCVPISNHLYFYWYRQILGQKVEFLVSFYNNEISEKSEIFDDQFSVERPDGSNFTLKIRSTKLEDSAMYFCASLFWGRGNTEAFFGQGTRLTVV.

The chain is built from TRBV11-2 and TRBJ2-7; D perhaps matches TRBD1 (6 bases). The CDR3 loop spans 18 amino acids. Trimming stripped 3 bases from V and 7 bases from J, with 28 bases between. The germline gives CDR1 SGHAT, CDR2 FQNNGV. The CDR3 nucleotides read TGTGCCAGCAGCTTCGGTACTAAACGTACAGGGTCTTTAGGGGAGCAGTACTTC. It codes for CASSFGTKRTGSLGEQYF.

The CDR3 protein is CASSQDGTGVSGAVYGYTF. The CDR3 region has the DNA TGCGCCAGCAGCCAAGATGGGACAGGGGTTTCAGGGGCTGTCTATGGCTACACCTTC. The chain joins TRBV4-1 to TRBJ1-2; 10 bases fit TRBD1. CDR3 size: 19 residues. Per germline, CDR1 MGHRA and CDR2 YSYEKL. J was trimmed by 4 bases and V by 0 bases; bases with no gene match: 14.

The chain is built from TRBV19 and TRBJ2-7, with a tentative D call TRBD1 (5 bases). The CDR3 covers 13 residues. Trimming removed 4 bases from V and 7 bases from J, with 14 bases in between. The germline CDR1 and CDR2 sequences are LNHDA and SQIVND (reference sequence). CDR3 residues: CASSKTASGEQYF. CDR3 coding DNA: TGTGCCAGTAGTAAGACGGCTTCAGGGGAGCAGTACTTC.

The chain combines TRBV7-7 with TRBJ1-4; tentatively, D is TRBD1 (6 bases). The CDR3 contains 15 residues. V dropped 1 base and J dropped 7 bases, with 13 bases sitting between them. Germline loops: CDR1 SSHAT, CDR2 FNYEAQ (reference sequence). The CDR3 DNA is TGTGCCAGCAGCTTAGGTCCAGGGGAAGGTGAAAAACTGTTTTTT. Translated, it gives CASSLGPGEGEKLFF.

The V call is TRBV9, the J call TRBJ2-7; D may be TRBD2 (5 bases). Germline V CDR1 and CDR2: SGDLS, YYNGEE. The CDR3 runs to 15 residues. V lost 0 bases and J lost 4, with 14 bases in between. Here the CDR3 DNA reads TGTGCCAGCAGCGTAGATGGGAGTAGCACGTACGAGCAGTACTTC. It yields the protein CASSVDGSSTYEQYF.

The chain combines TRBV30 with TRBJ1-2; 7 nucleotides agree with TRBD1. The CDR3 is 10 residues long. CDR1 GTSNPN and CDR2 SVGIG come from the germline V gene (reference sequence). The V gene end was trimmed by 8 bases and the J gene end by 12 bases; junction bases not matched to a gene: 9. CDR3 in amino acids: CAGMTGPHTF. The CDR3, as DNA: TGTGCCGGAATGACAGGGCCCCACACCTTC.

CDR3 DNA: TGTGCCAGCAGCCCTTACGGGACCGGGGAGCTGTTTTTT. Amino acid sequence: CASSPYGTGELFF. The chain uses TRBV9 and TRBJ2-2; unclear D gene. This CDR3 has 13 residues. Germline assignment: CDR1 SGDLS and CDR2 YYNGEE. Deletions cut 4 bases from V and 5 bases from J, with 9 bases between.

This clone showed up just a few times. The chain uses TRBV18 and TRBJ1-3; D is uncertain. Germline-derived CDR1 and CDR2 are KGHSH and LQKENI. The CDR3 contains 13 residues. Trimming removed 2 bases at V and 4 bases at J, with 6 bases between. The CDR3 coding sequence is TGTGCCAGCTCACCATCCAAAGGAAACACCATATATTTT. Its protein product is CASSPSKGNTIYF. The full variable domain, its missing parts supplied by reference TRBV18 and TRBJ1-3, is NAGVMQNPRHLVRRRGQEARLRCSPMKGHSHVYWYRQLPEEGLKFMVYLQKENIIDESGMPKERFSAEFPKEGPSILRIQQVVRGDSAAYFCASSPSKGNTIYFGEGSWLTVV.

V is TRBV5-1 and J is TRBJ2-6, with D uncertain. Germline CDR1 and CDR2: SGHRS and YFSETQ. V lost 4 bases to trimming and J lost 3 bases, with 11 bases between them. The CDR3 covers 15 residues. The CDR3 loop reads CASSEVGFGANVLTF. The CDR3, as DNA: TGCGCCAGCAGCGAGGTAGGATTTGGGGCCAACGTCCTGACTTTC.